One and the same sample provided the 28 T cell receptor beta chains below, sequenced in a study of T cell responses to AZD1222 COVID-19 vaccine. Here immunoSEQ multiplex PCR was the method, and the copy in TCRdb shows in-frame clones only, minus some. The table records some 160,000 clones, roughly 86% of them present only once. Sequenced material: peripheral blood, taken on day 0 of AZD1222 vaccination. These receptor sequences come from an adult in good health.

This clone was seen only once. The V call is TRBV11-2, the J call TRBJ1-1; 8 bases match TRBD1. Germline V gene sequence: CDR1 SGHAT, CDR2 FQNNGV. With 1 base clipped from V and 0 bases from J, the junction kept 10 bases outside the gene matches. This CDR3 region has 18 residues. The CDR3 bases are TGTGCCAGCAGCTTAGTACGCGGGACAGGCTACATGAACACTGAAGCTTTCTTT. Translating gives CASSLVRGTGYMNTEAFF. The whole variable domain, filled in from reference TRBV11-2 and TRBJ1-1, reads EAGVAQSPRYKIIEKRQSVAFWCNPISGHATLYWYQQILGQGPKLLIQFQNNGVVDDSQLPKDRFSAERLKGVDSTLKIQPAKLEDSAVYLCASSLVRGTGYMNTEAFFGQGTRLTVV.

The chain recombines TRBV28 with TRBJ2-1, with 7 bases identical to TRBD2. Trimming at V came to 3 bases and at J to 6 bases, leaving 14 bases not matched to a gene. The V gene's germline CDR1 is MDHEN and CDR2 SYDVKM. The CDR3 has 17 amino acids. The CDR3 DNA sequence: TGTGCCAGCAGTTTGGGGTTGGGGGGGTCAATCGTCAATGAGCAGTTCTTC. It specifies CASSLGLGGSIVNEQFF.

CDR3 in amino acids: CASSYSQGGDEQYF. CDR3 DNA: TGTGCCAGCAGTTACTCCCAGGGAGGGGACGAGCAGTACTTC. V is TRBV6-5 and J is TRBJ2-7, with TRBD2 matching 7 bases. The CDR3 totals 14 residues. Germline CDR1 MNHEY, CDR2 SVGAGI. Losses at the gene ends were 0 bases for V and 5 bases for J; bases not matched to a gene: 4.

The genes are TRBV5-4 and TRBJ2-3; 13 bases map to TRBD2. CDR1 is SGHNT and CDR2 is YYREEE in the germline V gene (reference sequence). The CDR3 is made up of 16 amino acids. V lost 3 bases to trimming and J lost 6 bases; unmatched junction nucleotides: 7. The DNA of the CDR3 is TGTGCCAGCAGCTCCCTCGGACTAGCGGGAGCCGATACGCAGTATTTT. It yields the protein CASSSLGLAGADTQYF. Based on the CDR3 plus reference TRBV5-4 and TRBJ2-3, the full variable domain is ETGVTQSPTHLIKTRGQQVTLRCSSQSGHNTVSWYQQALGQGPQFIFQYYREEENGRGNFPPRFSGLQFPNYSSELNVNALELDDSALYLCASSSLGLAGADTQYFGPGTRLTVL.

The rearrangement joins TRBV6-1 to TRBJ1-4, with D possibly being TRBD1 (5 bases). CDR3 size: 15 residues. The V and J ends lost 5 bases and 0 bases respectively, with 10 bases between them. Germline CDR1 MNHNS, CDR2 SASEGT. The DNA of the CDR3 is TGTGCCAGCAGTAAGGGGATTGCAACTAATGAAAAACTGTTTTTT. This encodes CASSKGIATNEKLFF.

This chain connects TRBV9 to TRBJ2-2, with 7 bases identical to TRBD1. Germline values: CDR1 SGDLS, CDR2 YYNGEE. CDR3 length equals 16 residues. Trimming took 3 bases from V and 3 from J; bases not matched to a gene: 8. The chain's CDR3 is CASSATQGSYTGELFF. The CDR3 nucleotides read TGTGCCAGCAGCGCAACACAGGGGTCTTACACCGGGGAGCTGTTTTTT. The entire variable domain, with the rest obtained from reference TRBV9 and TRBJ2-2, is as follows: DSGVTQTPKHLITATGQRVTLRCSPRSGDLSVYWYQQSLDQGLQFLIQYYNGEERAKGNILERFSAQQFPDLHSELNLSSLELGDSALYFCASSATQGSYTGELFFGEGSRLTVL.

The V gene is TRBV5-4, the J gene TRBJ1-2, with no clear D. The CDR3 sequence is 12 residues long. Germline-derived CDR1 and CDR2 are SGHNT and YYREEE (reference sequence). The V end lost 4 bases, the J end lost 7 bases, and 11 bases lay between the germline ends. The CDR3 region is CASSAAGRGYTF. The DNA for the CDR3 is TGTGCCAGCAGCGCGGCGGGCCGTGGCTACACCTTC.

The rearrangement uses TRBV7-6 and TRBJ2-5, with 7 bases fitting TRBD2. The germline V gene encodes CDR1 SGHVS and CDR2 FNYEAQ. Germline trimming cut 3 bases from V and 3 bases from J; bases unmatched to any gene: 4. CDR3 length equals 14 residues. CDR3 protein: CASSFQRGKETQYF. The CDR3, as DNA: TGTGCCAGCAGCTTCCAGCGGGGTAAAGAGACCCAGTACTTC.

This clone was picked up one time. The chain uses TRBV28 and TRBJ1-1, with D perhaps TRBD1 (5 bases). Germline assignment: CDR1 MDHEN and CDR2 SYDVKM. CDR3 length: 12 residues. The ends were cut back, 4 bases at V and 7 bases at J, with 10 bases in the middle. The CDR3 loop is CASSSPTDEAFF. Here the CDR3 DNA reads TGTGCCAGCAGTTCCCCGACAGATGAAGCTTTCTTT.

V gene TRBV6-2 or TRBV6-3 combines with J gene TRBJ1-1; no definite D call. Trimming removed 2 bases at V and 1 base at J, with 11 bases between. Germline-derived CDR1 and CDR2 are MNHEY and SVGEGT. The CDR3 totals 15 residues. CDR3 sequence: CASSYAGYGNTEAFF. The DNA for the CDR3 is TGTGCCAGCAGTTACGCTGGGTATGGGAACACTGAAGCTTTCTTT.

The chain carries TRBV30 and TRBJ1-5; 9 nucleotides match TRBD1. The CDR3 is 13 residues long. V lost 7 bases and J lost 6; bases outside the gene matches: 7. Germline V CDR1 and CDR2: GTSNPN, SVGIG (reference sequence). The CDR3 DNA reads as TGTGCCTCCCGGGACAGGGACATTCAGCCCCAGCATTTT. It specifies CASRDRDIQPQHF.

Note on this clone: Other DNA sequences in this specimen translate into the identical CDR3. This chain uses TRBV30 with TRBJ1-5; no clear D. This CDR3 region has 13 residues. From germline, CDR1 is GTSNPN and CDR2 SVGIG (reference sequence). The V end was cut by 2 bases, the J end by 1 base, with 6 bases between. CDR3 DNA sequence: TGTGCCTGGAGTCCGGACAGCAATCAGCCCCAGCATTTT. Amino acid sequence: CAWSPDSNQPQHF.

In the case of this clone: This sample also contains other DNA sequences that code for the same CDR3. The chain combines TRBV19 with TRBJ1-1; D uncertain. Trimming pared 3 bases from V and 0 bases from J, leaving 5 bases between. The length of the CDR3 is 13 residues. Germline CDR1 LNHDA, CDR2 SQIVND (reference sequence). The CDR3 DNA reads TGTGCCAGTAGTATTGCTGTGAACACTGAAGCTTTCTTT. Amino acids: CASSIAVNTEAFF.

The rearrangement links TRBV6-2 or TRBV6-3 to TRBJ2-3, with TRBD2 matching over 9 bases. The CDR3 contains 15 residues. Germline V CDR1 and CDR2: MNHEY, SVGEGT. V dropped 5 bases and J dropped 2; count of bases not matched to a gene: 5. This CDR3 is CASSPASGATDTQYF. CDR3 nucleotides: TGTGCCAGCAGTCCGGCTAGCGGGGCCACAGATACGCAGTATTTT.

V is TRBV5-4 and J is TRBJ1-2; D not resolved. The CDR3 is 14 amino acids. The germline CDR1 and CDR2 sequences are SGHNT and YYREEE (reference sequence). The ends were cut back, 2 bases at V and 2 bases at J, with 10 bases in the middle. Written as DNA, the CDR3 is TGTGCCAGCAGCTTAAGGAATAGGAACTATGGCTACACCTTC. This sequence encodes CASSLRNRNYGYTF.

The CDR3 DNA sequence: TGCGCCAGCAGCTCAGGACTAGCGGACACAGATACGCAGTATTTT. It codes for CASSSGLADTDTQYF. V gene TRBV5-1 combines with J gene TRBJ2-3; 10 nucleotides line up with TRBD2. The V and J ends lost 3 bases and 2 bases, in that order; junction bases with no gene match: 3. CDR1 SGHRS and CDR2 YFSETQ come from the germline V gene. The CDR3 length is 15 residues.

The count of this clone is one. The chain couples TRBV10-3 to TRBJ1-1; TRBD1 matches 7 bases. Germline V gives CDR1 ENHRY, CDR2 SYGVKD. The CDR3 length is 16 residues. J lost 3 bases, V lost 0 bases, and 7 bases had no gene match. The CDR3 reads CAISESTGTVDTEAFF. CDR3 bases: TGTGCCATCAGTGAGTCGACCGGGACAGTGGACACTGAAGCTTTCTTT.

In this sample, this clone turned up a few times. The chain carries TRBV4-3 and TRBJ1-2; D remains ambiguous. The CDR3 totals 15 residues. V dropped 0 bases and J dropped 6 bases, with 14 bases sitting between them. Per germline, CDR1 LGHNA and CDR2 YSLEER. The CDR3 reads CASSQELDSSHGYTF. CDR3 nucleotide sequence: TGCGCCAGCAGCCAAGAACTGGATTCCTCGCATGGCTACACCTTC.

The genes are TRBV30 and TRBJ2-5, with D possibly being TRBD2 (5 bases). With 1 base removed from V and 1 base from J, the gap between germline ends came to 10 bases. The CDR3 is 14 residues long. Germline values: CDR1 GTSNPN, CDR2 SVGIG (reference sequence). The CDR3 spells CAWSGAAGQETQYF. CDR3 coding DNA: TGTGCCTGGAGTGGGGCGGCGGGCCAAGAGACCCAGTACTTC.

The rearrangement links TRBV6-5 to TRBJ1-1; D gene unclear. The CDR3 has 15 amino acids. Per the germline V gene, CDR1 is MNHEY and CDR2 is SVGAGI. The V end lost 2 bases, the J end lost 0 bases, and 10 bases lay between the germline ends. CDR3 protein: CASSYEQSMNTEAFF. CDR3 DNA sequence: TGTGCCAGCAGTTACGAGCAAAGTATGAACACTGAAGCTTTCTTT.

This sequence joins TRBV19 and TRBJ2-7, with 7 nucleotides matching TRBD1. The J segment lost 0 bases and the V segment lost 5 bases, leaving 4 bases of the junction unmatched. CDR3 length equals 14 residues. Germline loops: CDR1 LNHDA, CDR2 SQIVND (reference sequence). In DNA, the CDR3 is TGTGCCAGTAGTCGAGGACAGGACTCCTACGAGCAGTACTTC. It is translated as CASSRGQDSYEQYF.

The genes are TRBV10-3 and TRBJ2-7, with 8 bases fitting TRBD1. Germline trimming cut 10 bases from V and 3 bases from J; bases unmatched to any gene: 8. The CDR3 runs to 13 residues. Germline V gene lookup returns CDR1 ENHRY and CDR2 SYGVKD. Here the CDR3 DNA reads TGTGCCACCGCAGGGACAGGTATCTACGAGCAGTACTTC. This gives the protein CATAGTGIYEQYF.

This clone was seen a few times. This chain uses TRBV6-5 with TRBJ1-6, with D unclear. The CDR3 is 14 residues long. V lost 5 bases and J lost 1, with 6 bases in between. Germline lookup yields CDR1 MNHEY and CDR2 SVGAGI. The CDR3 coding sequence is TGTGCCAGCAGTCTCCGATCCTATAATTCACCCCTCCACTTT. This encodes CASSLRSYNSPLHF.

The chain couples TRBV27 to TRBJ2-1; tentative D call: TRBD2 (7 bases). V shed 0 bases and J shed 7 bases, with 22 bases lying between them. CDR1 is MNHEY, CDR2 SMNVEV, per germline (reference sequence). The CDR3 has 18 amino acids. The CDR3 region has the DNA TGTGCCAGCAGTTTATCTGTCTTTCGGTTCAAGGGGGGGAATGAGCAGTTCTTC. This translates into CASSLSVFRFKGGNEQFF.

The chain uses TRBV2 and TRBJ1-6; D not certain. The CDR3 has 14 amino acids. V was cut by 6 bases and J by 1 base, with 7 bases left in between. Germline loops: CDR1 SNHLY, CDR2 FYNNEI. Written as DNA, the CDR3 is TGTGCCAGCAGGGAGGGTTCCTATAATTCACCCCTCCACTTT. As protein: CASREGSYNSPLHF.

In nucleotides, the CDR3 is TGTGCCAGCAGCCCGGCCCAACAGGTTAACTATGGCTACACCTTC. Translated, it gives CASSPAQQVNYGYTF. The chain uses TRBV5-4 and TRBJ1-2, with TRBD1 as a possible D gene (5 bases). CDR1 and CDR2 from the germline V gene are SGHNT and YYREEE (reference sequence). Trimming took off 4 bases at V and 1 base at J, with 14 bases between the two ends. CDR3 length: 15 residues.

This chain links TRBV28 with TRBJ2-7; 7 nucleotides align to TRBD1. V lost 7 bases and J lost 3; bases outside the gene matches: 6. In germline, CDR1 is MDHEN, CDR2 SYDVKM. The length of the CDR3 is 13 residues. The DNA for the CDR3 is TGTGCCAGCATCCGACAGGGTTTCTACGAGCAGTACTTC. Amino acids: CASIRQGFYEQYF.

The chain uses TRBV11-2 and TRBJ2-7; D perhaps matches TRBD2 (5 bases). There are 17 residues in the CDR3. CDR1 is SGHAT and CDR2 is FQNNGV in the germline V gene. Deletions cut 0 bases from V and 0 bases from J, with 15 bases between. CDR3 protein: CASSLDSWRSSSYEQYF. As DNA, the CDR3 is TGTGCCAGCAGCTTAGACTCCTGGAGGAGCAGCTCCTACGAGCAGTACTTC.